This T cell receptor (beta chain) derives from a study of blood T cell repertoires in COVID-19. At the level of the study: COVID-19 samples collected from the United States, Italy and Spain covered acute and convalescent phases. PBMCs, B-cell-depleted T cells, or T cells provided the cDNA or gDNA that made up the material.

As processed by the authors: It was from reference gene primer amplification that nucleated cell counts were estimated. Clones were read by immunoSEQ multiplex PCR, and TCRdb kept only the in-frame ones, dropping some. The D gene and trimming were derived from the DNA, and the V and J assignments and clone size from that table. The data contain roughly 110,000 clones, 84% of them singletons. This CDR3 has 12 residues. V was clipped by 5 bases and J by 11 bases; unmatched bases: 6. Germline CDR1 SEHNR, CDR2 FQNEAQ (reference sequence). V gene TRBV7-9 combines with J gene TRBJ2-1; 7 bases map to TRBD2. The sequencing input was peripheral blood. The source of this sequence is a woman aged 60-70 years with acute or convalescent COVID-19. CDR3: CASSGRLAKQFF. The CDR3 coding sequence is TGTGCCAGCAGCGGTAGACTAGCTAAGCAGTTCTTC.